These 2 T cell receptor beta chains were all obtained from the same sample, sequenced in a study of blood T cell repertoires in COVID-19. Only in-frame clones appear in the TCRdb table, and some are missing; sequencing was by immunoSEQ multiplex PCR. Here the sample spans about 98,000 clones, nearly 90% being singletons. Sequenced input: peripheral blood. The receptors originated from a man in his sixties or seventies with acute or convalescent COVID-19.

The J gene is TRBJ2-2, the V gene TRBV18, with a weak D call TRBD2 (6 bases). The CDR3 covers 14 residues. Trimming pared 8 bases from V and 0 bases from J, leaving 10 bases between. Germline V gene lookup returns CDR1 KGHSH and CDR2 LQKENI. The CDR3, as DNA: TGTGCCAGCCTGGGGACTCCGAACACCGGGGAGCTGTTTTTT. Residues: CASLGTPNTGELFF.

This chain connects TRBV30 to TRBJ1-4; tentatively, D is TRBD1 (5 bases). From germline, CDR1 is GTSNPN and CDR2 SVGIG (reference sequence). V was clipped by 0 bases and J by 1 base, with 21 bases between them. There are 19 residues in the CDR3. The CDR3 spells CAWSVLDTFGSGTNEKLFF. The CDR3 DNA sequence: TGTGCCTGGAGTGTATTGGACACGTTCGGATCTGGAACTAATGAAAAACTGTTTTTT.